This TCR beta chain was recovered during a study of shared clonotypes between healthy human individuals (dated by TCRdb to the early 2020s). For the study in its entirety: The cohort comprised a couple of women and a few men aged 18 to 49 years. Blood TCR repertoires of roughly 5 healthy adults were deeply sequenced to estimate repertoire size and the extent of clonotype sharing between individuals. To increase sequencing depth and limit assay-specific biases, TCR repertoire library preparation and sequencing were carried out by different laboratories using diverse techniques. Per donor, leukapheresis produced somewhere between about 0.94 and 9 billion PBMCs. For each donor, three plates each were used for CD4 naive and CD4 memory, two plates were used for CD8 naive, and one plate was used for CD8 memory.

Per the germline V gene (reference sequence), SEHNR is the CDR1 and FQNEAQ is the CDR2. The CDR3 contains 13 residues, cysteine and phenylalanine counted. Only the CDR3 part of the read is kept: 39 bases, read in frame from the first base. TCR CDR3 regions were amplified from genomic DNA by multiplex PCR using the deep immunoSEQ assay. Extracted genomic DNA from each cell subset was spread evenly across all wells of several immunoSEQ 96-well plates, with each plate serving as a replicate. Each replicate PCR for sorted subsets received about 210 ng genomic DNA, equal to about 30,000 T cell genomes. The purified libraries were quantified using a Qubit 3.0 fluorometer, sized with a Bioanalyzer 2100, and then quantified again using the KAPA Library Quantification kit. Every immunoSEQ 96-well plate was sequenced on a separate single-read 150-cycle Illumina NextSeq 550 flow cell. In the authors' own workflow: Because the immunoSEQ output held only junctional sequences and lacked quality scores, the filtering could not match the filtering applied to full-length reads. Sequences were annotated with PyIR, a Python wrapper for IgBLAST v1.9, using IMGT germline references to assign V/J genes and CDR3. Reads were removed for weak V/J assignments (E-value above 1e-6), missing CDR3, stop codons, out-of-frame junctions, or ambiguous translated residues. A V3J clonotype was defined by an identical inferred V gene, J gene, and CDR3 amino acid sequence. Percentage overlap between repertoires was computed as shared unique clonotypes divided by the size of the smaller repertoire. Repertoire richness was assessed with RTK rarefaction, the Chao1 estimator, and Recon v2.1 estimates of unobserved clonotypes. OLGA was used to compute generation probabilities for all TCRbeta clonotypes that the gDNA method yielded from several donors. TCRdb stores this immuneACCESS table with in-frame sequences only. Part of the clones is absent; in the studies checked, under half of the shortfall reflects unresolved V genes, and no reason is known for the rest. Clone size and V and J calls were adopted from that table, with D and trimming inferred from the DNA. Present in this sample are roughly 700,000 clones, 90% of which were seen just once. The top ten clonotypes cover 34% of the sample.

Results and caveats for the whole study, not just this receptor: Across several donors, roughly 5% of naive CD4, roughly 3.5% of naive CD8, around 2.5% of memory CD4, and around 0.4% of memory CD8 clonotypes were shared. Incomplete sequencing was indicated by rarefaction of sorted-subset datasets, despite the large sequencing depth. Sampling was restricted to blood, and TCR repertoires in tissue are likely to differ from TCR repertoires in blood. Because the study included a small number of donors, the genetic and exposure-history diversity represented was limited. Higher generation probabilities were observed for clonotypes shared by all four sorted-subset donors than for non-shared clonotypes. Based on pairwise subsampling, the degree of clonotype sharing among donors was expected to be affected by sequencing depth. Naive subsets generally had larger estimated clonotype richness than memory subsets.

As concerns this clone: No antigen is known for it. One end of the junction fails to match germline, which may point to a read error.

Donors were healthy HIV-negative adults with no recently reported acute infections or vaccinations. All donors were Caucasian adults living in Nashville, Tennessee, USA. CD8 memory samples consisted of magnetically selected CD45RO+ cells combined with CCR7-negative CD45RA+ effector memory (TemRA) cells. Blood was obtained by leukapheresis, after which PBMCs were separated by Ficoll-Histopaque density gradient centrifugation and cryopreserved in liquid nitrogen vapor phase. Analytical flow cytometry was used to check the purity and quantity of each magnetically sorted T cell population. Each sorted fraction had its genomic DNA isolated and then quantified by UV absorbance on a Nanodrop 2000c.

Recombination linked TRBV7-9 to TRBJ2-7, and 10 bases in between align with TRBD2. The source material was memory CD8+ T cells from PBMCs. The cell subset or site label of this sample denotes: CD45RO+ cells pooled with CCR7-negative TemRA cells. This TCR was recovered from a man aged 18 to 29 in good health. Some clones in this sample may be carry-over from other donors' samples. This receptor has the CDR3 CASSLAGVVEQYF. The nucleotides read TGTGCCAGCAGCCTAGCGGGAGTCGTCGAGCAGTACTTC.